The 6 T cell receptor beta chains below were found in one sample sequenced in a study of T cells in Graves' hyperthyroidism and ophthalmopathy. From RNA transcripts, TCR beta CDR3 regions were amplified. The HTBI primer set was used in a first-round RT-PCR of the TCR CDR3. MiXCR was run by TCRdb on the multiplex PCR reads, yielding one entry per CDR3 protein. This table holds 190,000 or so distinct CDR3 sequences, around 16% found once. The sequencing input was blood. All receptors come from a man aged 35-49 years with Graves' hyperthyroidism.

This clonotype appeared many times. This chain uses TRBV18 with TRBJ2-5; TRBD1 is a possible D gene (5 bases). V gave up 2 bases and J gave up 4 bases, with 5 bases separating them. Germline loops: CDR1 KGHSH, CDR2 LQKENI. The CDR3 runs to 12 residues. CDR3 sequence (DNA): TGTGCCAGCTCACCAGGGGCAGAGACCCAGTACTTC. Translated: CASSPGAETQYF.

This clonotype was found many times. The rearrangement joins TRBV2 to TRBJ2-7, with a possible D match to TRBD1 (6 bases). This CDR3 spans 13 amino acids. Germline-derived CDR1 and CDR2 are SNHLY and FYNNEI. V shed 4 bases and J shed 3 bases, with 10 bases lying between them. CDR3 sequence reads: CASSVSGDYEQYF. In DNA, the CDR3 is TGTGCCAGCAGTGTTTCAGGGGACTACGAGCAGTACTTC.

The table lists this clonotype with a few counts. The genes are TRBV6-1 and TRBJ1-6, with TRBD1 matching 7 bases. Germline V CDR1 and CDR2: MNHNS, SASEGT. Germline trimming cut 1 base from V and 10 bases from J; bases unmatched to any gene: 7. CDR3 length: 15 residues. CDR3 loop: CASSEVGGGGSPLHF. CDR3 coding DNA: TGTGCCAGCAGTGAAGTTGGAGGAGGGGGCTCACCCCTCCACTTT.

This clonotype was detected ten times or more. The chain combines TRBV4-2 with TRBJ2-3, with 7 positions matching TRBD2. V lost 7 bases to trimming and J lost 2 bases; unmatched junction nucleotides: 6. This CDR3 has 14 amino acids. From germline, CDR1 is LGHNA and CDR2 YNFKEQ. The CDR3 loop is CASTASGTTDTQYF. CDR3 nucleotides: TGTGCCAGCACGGCTAGCGGAACCACAGATACGCAGTATTTT.

This chain joins TRBV15 and TRBJ2-1, with TRBD2 matching 8 bases. The CDR3 sequence is 18 residues long. The V and J ends lost 1 base and 7 bases, in that order; junction bases with no gene match: 15. Germline-derived CDR1 and CDR2 are LNHNV and YYDKDF (reference sequence). This CDR3 is CATSRARSGGTGVNEQFF. The CDR3 DNA reads as TGTGCCACCAGCAGAGCTCGGAGCGGGGGCACGGGGGTTAATGAGCAGTTCTTC.

Ten or more counts support this clonotype. Written as DNA, the CDR3 is TGCAGTGCTACTCCCAGGGGGGGCACTGAAGCTTTCTTT. It is translated as CSATPRGGTEAFF. The chain is built from TRBV20-1 and TRBJ1-1; 7 bases are a match to TRBD1. The CDR3 is made up of 13 amino acids. Looked up from germline, CDR1 is DFQATT and CDR2 is SNEGSKA (reference sequence). With V trimmed by 4 bases and J by 4 bases, 6 bases remained unmatched.